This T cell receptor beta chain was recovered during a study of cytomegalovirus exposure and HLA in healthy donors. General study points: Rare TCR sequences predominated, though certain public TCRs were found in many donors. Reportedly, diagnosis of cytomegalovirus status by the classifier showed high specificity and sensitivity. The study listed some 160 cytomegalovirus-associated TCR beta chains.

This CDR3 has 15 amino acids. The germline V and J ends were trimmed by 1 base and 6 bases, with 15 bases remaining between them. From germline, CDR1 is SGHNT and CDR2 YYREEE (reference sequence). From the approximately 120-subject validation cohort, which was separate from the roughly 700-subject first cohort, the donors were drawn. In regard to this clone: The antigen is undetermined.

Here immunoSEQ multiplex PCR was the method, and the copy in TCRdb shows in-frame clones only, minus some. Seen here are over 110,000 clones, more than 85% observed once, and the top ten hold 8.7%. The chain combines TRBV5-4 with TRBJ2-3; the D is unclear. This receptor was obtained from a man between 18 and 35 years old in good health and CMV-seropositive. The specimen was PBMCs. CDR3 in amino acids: CASSLLGAPADTQYF. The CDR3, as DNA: TGTGCCAGCAGCTTGCTTGGAGCCCCGGCGGATACGCAGTATTTT. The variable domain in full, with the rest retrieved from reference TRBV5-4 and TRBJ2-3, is ETGVTQSPTHLIKTRGQQVTLRCSSQSGHNTVSWYQQALGQGPQFIFQYYREEENGRGNFPPRFSGLQFPNYSSELNVNALELDDSALYLCASSLLGAPADTQYFGPGTRLTVL.